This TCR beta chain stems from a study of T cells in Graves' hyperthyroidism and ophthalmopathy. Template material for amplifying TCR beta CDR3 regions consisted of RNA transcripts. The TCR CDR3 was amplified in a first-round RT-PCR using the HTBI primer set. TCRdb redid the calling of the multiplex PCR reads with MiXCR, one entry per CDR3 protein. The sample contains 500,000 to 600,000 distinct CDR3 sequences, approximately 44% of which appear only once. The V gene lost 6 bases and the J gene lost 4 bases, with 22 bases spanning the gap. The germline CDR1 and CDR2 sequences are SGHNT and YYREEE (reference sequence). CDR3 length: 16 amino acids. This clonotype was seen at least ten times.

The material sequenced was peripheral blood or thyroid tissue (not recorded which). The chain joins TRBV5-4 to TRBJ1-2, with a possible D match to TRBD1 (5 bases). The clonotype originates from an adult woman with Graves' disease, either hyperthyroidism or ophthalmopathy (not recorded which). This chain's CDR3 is CASTNQGHQGLYGYTF. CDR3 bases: TGTGCCAGCACCAATCAAGGACATCAAGGTCTCTATGGCTACACCTTC.